Listed below are T cell receptor beta chains from one sample, sequenced in a study of PD-1 blockade in classical Hodgkin lymphoma. The assay was immunoSEQ multiplex PCR, and TCRdb's table has in-frame clones only and misses some. Found here are roughly 92,000 clones, roughly 92% of them singletons; the top ten hold less than 3%. The sequencing here drew on peripheral blood mononuclear cells (PBMCs), taken at baseline. The receptors here all came from a human donor with classical Hodgkin lymphoma. Both conserved end residues are part of each CDR3. Each record gives: clone size, D gene, J gene, V gene, CDR3 protein, CDR3 DNA. The D gene is left open where the match is weak. Size values are once, few and many counts, or a class for expanded clones, and some rows have none.

clone_size: -
d_call: TRBD1
j_call: TRBJ2-7
v_call: TRBV9
cdr3_aa: CASSHGQGAYEQYF
cdr3_nt: TGTGCCAGCAGCCACGGACAGGGAGCCTACGAGCAGTACTTC

clone_size: -
d_call: -
j_call: TRBJ2-1
v_call: TRBV2
cdr3_aa: CASYRGGGSNNEQFF
cdr3_nt: TGTGCCAGCTATCGGGGAGGCGGATCGAACAATGAGCAGTTCTTC

clone_size: few
d_call: -
j_call: TRBJ2-7
v_call: TRBV30
cdr3_aa: CAWTRDGYEQYF
cdr3_nt: TGTGCCTGGACTAGGGACGGTTACGAGCAGTACTTC

clone_size: -
d_call: -
j_call: TRBJ2-5
v_call: TRBV11-2
cdr3_aa: CASSPGETQYF
cdr3_nt: TGTGCCAGCAGCCCGGGGGAGACCCAGTACTTC

clone_size: -
d_call: -
j_call: TRBJ1-5
v_call: TRBV2
cdr3_aa: CASSGLRSNQPQHF
cdr3_nt: TGTGCCAGCAGTGGTTTACGAAGCAATCAGCCCCAGCATTTT

clone_size: -
d_call: TRBD1
j_call: TRBJ1-5
v_call: TRBV2
cdr3_aa: CASSEGSGGLTSNQPQHF
cdr3_nt: TGTGCCAGCAGTGAAGGATCAGGGGGCCTTACTAGCAATCAGCCCCAGCATTTT

clone_size: -
d_call: TRBD1
j_call: TRBJ2-5
v_call: TRBV7-2
cdr3_aa: CASSLEDRGWETQYF
cdr3_nt: TGTGCCAGCAGCTTAGAGGACAGGGGGTGGGAGACCCAGTACTTC

clone_size: once
d_call: TRBD1
j_call: TRBJ1-2
v_call: TRBV28
cdr3_aa: CASSPSRQGTYTF
cdr3_nt: TGTGCCAGCAGTCCGTCAAGACAGGGAACCTACACCTTC

clone_size: once
d_call: TRBD1
j_call: TRBJ2-7
v_call: TRBV28
cdr3_aa: CASRDRGLSYEQYF
cdr3_nt: TGTGCCAGCAGGGACAGGGGGCTATCCTACGAGCAGTACTTC

clone_size: -
d_call: -
j_call: TRBJ1-4
v_call: TRBV25-1
cdr3_aa: CASSDAGGREKLFF
cdr3_nt: TGTGCCAGCAGCGATGCTGGGGGGCGGGAAAAACTGTTTTTT

clone_size: -
d_call: -
j_call: TRBJ2-1
v_call: TRBV9
cdr3_aa: CASSVFGVPYNEQFF
cdr3_nt: TGTGCCAGCAGCGTATTCGGTGTTCCCTACAATGAGCAGTTCTTC

clone_size: -
d_call: TRBD1
j_call: TRBJ2-2
v_call: TRBV6-5
cdr3_aa: CASSARPTGRELFF
cdr3_nt: TGTGCCAGCAGTGCCCGGCCGACAGGGAGGGAGCTGTTTTTT

clone_size: -
d_call: TRBD1
j_call: TRBJ2-7
v_call: TRBV5-1
cdr3_aa: CASMLTGQGYSYEQYF
cdr3_nt: TGCGCCAGCATGTTAACGGGACAGGGGTACTCCTACGAGCAGTACTTC

clone_size: once
d_call: -
j_call: TRBJ2-7
v_call: TRBV4-1
cdr3_aa: CASSPVGLTYEQYF
cdr3_nt: TGCGCCAGCAGCCCAGTTGGTCTAACCTACGAGCAGTACTTC

clone_size: -
d_call: -
j_call: TRBJ2-7
v_call: TRBV27
cdr3_aa: CASSLGQTPAYEQYF
cdr3_nt: TGTGCCAGCAGTTTAGGGCAGACACCCGCCTACGAGCAGTACTTC

clone_size: -
d_call: TRBD2
j_call: TRBJ2-5
v_call: TRBV10-3
cdr3_aa: CAIASGRAGETQYF
cdr3_nt: TGTGCCATCGCCAGCGGGAGGGCCGGTGAGACCCAGTACTTC

clone_size: -
d_call: -
j_call: TRBJ1-3
v_call: TRBV18
cdr3_aa: CASSPQKQFSGNTIYF
cdr3_nt: TGTGCCAGCTCACCACAGAAGCAGTTCTCTGGAAACACCATATATTTT

clone_size: -
d_call: TRBD2
j_call: TRBJ2-3
v_call: TRBV4-2
cdr3_aa: CASSQETPTSGSVDTQYF
cdr3_nt: TGTGCCAGCAGCCAAGAAACTCCCACTAGCGGGAGCGTCGATACGCAGTATTTT

clone_size: -
d_call: -
j_call: TRBJ2-1
v_call: TRBV11-2
cdr3_aa: CASSLGDLAGRYNEQFF
cdr3_nt: TGTGCCAGCAGCTTAGGGGACCTGGCGGGACGCTACAATGAGCAGTTCTTC

clone_size: -
d_call: TRBD1
j_call: TRBJ1-5
v_call: TRBV27
cdr3_aa: CASSFVGTGNQPQHF
cdr3_nt: TGTGCCAGCAGTTTCGTTGGGACAGGAAACCAGCCCCAGCATTTT

clone_size: -
d_call: -
j_call: TRBJ2-2
v_call: TRBV5-1
cdr3_aa: CASSLALTGTGELFF
cdr3_nt: TGCGCCAGCAGCTTGGCTCTCACGGGCACCGGGGAGCTGTTTTTT

clone_size: -
d_call: -
j_call: TRBJ2-7
v_call: TRBV29-1
cdr3_aa: CSVEEAGDEQYF
cdr3_nt: TGCAGCGTTGAAGAAGCCGGGGACGAGCAGTACTTC